This T cell receptor (beta chain) comes out of a study of blood T cell repertoires in COVID-19. V lost 1 base to trimming and J lost 6 bases; unmatched junction nucleotides: 7. Germline loops: CDR1 SGHNT, CDR2 YYREEE (reference sequence). The CDR3 is 14 residues long. The repertoire was sequenced with immunoSEQ multiplex PCR; TCRdb's copy has only in-frame clones and lacks some. This sample yields approximately 210,000 clones, of which approximately 78% are seen a single time; approximately 12% belongs to the top ten. This clone was observed once. The chain links TRBV5-4 to TRBJ2-7; 7 nucleotides agree with TRBD2. The receptor's source is a woman between 35 and 50 years old with acute or convalescent COVID-19. The sequenced sample was peripheral blood. The CDR3 coding sequence is TGTGCCAGCAGCTTGCAAATGGGACTACGCGAGCAGTACTTC. Translating it yields CASSLQMGLREQYF.